This T cell receptor beta chain is from a study of Ad26.COV2.S vaccination and SARS-CoV-2 variants. Study information: Of the COV1001 trial arms, the Ad26.COV2.S arm included the donor.

This CDR3 region has 15 residues. Trimming cost V 5 bases and J 8 bases, with 16 bases left between them. Germline V gene data show CDR1 as LNHDA and CDR2 as SQIVND (reference sequence). The table came from immunoSEQ multiplex PCR; TCRdb's copy has only in-frame clones and leaves some out. The table has 350,000 to 600,000 clones, nearly 90% seen once. Treatment denoted: some 19 received Ad26.COV2.S at low or high dose, single or two shots; about 5 received placebo; per-sample allocation not given. Sampling was performed 63 days after the first vaccine or placebo injection. The V call is TRBV19, the J call TRBJ1-6; no firm D call. Here the sequenced sample was peripheral blood, taken in a trial of Ad26.COV2.S vaccine versus placebo. The receptor was derived from a person aged 18-60 years who received the Ad26.COV2.S COVID-19 vaccine or a placebo. The CDR3 nucleotides are TGTGCCAGTAGTCCCCAGGCGGGCTTGTATTCACCCCTCCACTTT. This encodes CASSPQAGLYSPLHF.